This TCR beta chain originates from a study of blood T cell repertoires in COVID-19. V lost 3 bases, J lost 6 bases, and 9 bases lay in between. Germline CDR1 and CDR2: WNHNN and SYGVQD (reference sequence). This CDR3 is built from 13 residues. Clones were sequenced by immunoSEQ multiplex PCR, and TCRdb holds only the in-frame ones, with some missing. The sample includes approximately 440,000 clones, roughly 87% of them seen just once. The chain is built from TRBV10-1 and TRBJ2-4; D remains unclear. This clonotype was obtained from a woman aged 18-30 years who had recovered from COVID-19. The source material was PBMCs or T cells enriched from blood (not recorded which). For the CDR3, the DNA is TGCGCCAGCAGTGATGGCTCGGGAAACATTCAGTACTTC. This sequence encodes CASSDGSGNIQYF.